One and the same sample provided the 6 T cell receptor beta chains below, sequenced in a study of T cells in women clearing cervical HPV infection. The data were produced by immunoSEQ multiplex PCR, yet TCRdb's version contains in-frame clones alone and is incomplete. The sample table includes about 20,000 clones. Sequenced: blood buffy coat. These receptors were taken from a woman aged 18 to 75 with a cervical HPV16 infection that either progressed to CIN3+ or cleared (not recorded which).

Concerning this clone itself: The observed sequence ends 3 residues before the CDR3 terminus, with the missing tail filled in from the germline J gene. The chain has TRBV10-3 and TRBJ2-1; 13 nucleotides line up with TRBD2. Germline-derived CDR1 and CDR2 are ENHRY and SYGVKD. The trim removed 2 bases at V and 8 bases at J, leaving 3 bases unmatched. This CDR3 is 15 amino acids long. CDR3 sequence: CAISETSGRADEQFF. Partial CDR3 DNA: TGTGCCATCAGTGAGACTAGCGGGAGGGCCGATGAG.

Concerning this clone itself: The missing CDR3 end, 3 residues past where the read stops, is filled in from the germline J gene. The chain uses TRBV30 and TRBJ2-3, with 11 positions matching TRBD2. This CDR3 has 17 residues. Germline V gene data show CDR1 as GTSNPN and CDR2 as SVGIG (reference sequence). The sequenced CDR3 bases are TGTGCCTGGAGTGTCTGGTTGACTAGCGGGATTAGCAAGACG. It specifies CAWSVWLTSGISKT. In full, the CDR3 is CAWSVWLTSGISKTQYF. Variable domain in full (rest from reference TRBV30 and TRBJ2-3): SQTIHQWPATLVQPVGSPLSLECTVEGTSNPNLYWYRQAAGRGLQLLFYSVGIGQISSEVPQNLSASRPQDRQFILSSKKLLLSDSGFYLCAWSVWLTSGISKTQYFGPGTRLTVL.

Concerning this clone itself: The CDR3 extends 3 residues past the end of the read, so its final part is completed from the germline J gene. The V and J genes are TRBV28 and TRBJ1-2; D possibly corresponds to TRBD1 (5 bases). This CDR3 spans 15 amino acids. In germline, CDR1 is MDHEN, CDR2 SYDVKM. CDR3 bases read: TGTGCCAGCAGTCTACAGACTAGCGGGACTGAGACC. Its protein product is CASSLQTSGTET. The full CDR3 reads CASSLQTSGTETYTF.

Comment on this clone: The read halts 3 residues ahead of the CDR3 end, with the missing end drawn from the germline J gene. The V call is TRBV29-1, the J call TRBJ1-1; a weak D match, TRBD1 (5 bases). Germline values: CDR1 SQVTM, CDR2 ANQGSEA. This CDR3 has 13 amino acids. V was pared by 4 bases and J by 0 bases, with 9 bases between. CDR3 residues: CSVGGLLNTEAFF. The sequenced CDR3 bases are TGCAGCGTTGGGGGACTGTTGAACACTGAA.

Of note for this clone: Read coverage stops 3 residues before the CDR3 terminus; the germline J gene supplies the remainder. The chain couples TRBV7-3 to TRBJ2-7; maybe TRBD1 (5 bases). This CDR3 region has 14 residues. Deletions cut 4 bases from V and 2 bases from J, with 12 bases between. Germline assignment: CDR1 SGHTA and CDR2 FQGTGA. CDR3 DNA (partial): TGTGCCAGCAGCTCAGGGCTTTGGGCCTACGAG. This translates into CASSSGLWAYE. The whole CDR3 sequence is CASSSGLWAYEQYF.

Turning to this clone: The missing CDR3 end, 3 residues past where the read stops, is filled in from the germline J gene. The V call is TRBV7-6, the J call TRBJ1-2, with a weak D call TRBD1 (5 bases). This CDR3 contains 13 residues. Germline V lookup: CDR1 SGHVS, CDR2 FNYEAQ. This CDR3 is CASSLGGEADYTF. Partial CDR3 DNA: TGTGCCAGCAGCTTAGGAGGGGAGGCCGAC. The variable domain in full, completed from reference TRBV7-6 and TRBJ1-2, reads GAGVSQSPRYKVTKRGQDVALRCDPISGHVSLYWYRQALGQGPEFLTYFNYEAQQDKSGLPNDRFSAERPEGSISTLTIQRTEQRDSAMYRCASSLGGEADYTFGSGTRLTVV.